This TCR beta chain was sequenced during a study of blood T cell repertoires in COVID-19. Study-level background: Samples of COVID-19 (acute and convalescent) were obtained from the United States, Italy and Spain. PBMCs, B-cell-depleted T cells, or T cells were the source of the cDNA or gDNA that made up the material.

This clone has just one count. Per the original methods: Estimation of nucleated cell counts relied on the amplification of reference gene primers. Using immunoSEQ multiplex PCR, the repertoire was profiled, and TCRdb retains in-frame clones only, with some absent. Clone size and the V and J calls come from that table; the DNA yielded D and trimming. The sample has approximately 250,000 clones, more than 80% seen once. The CDR3 runs 15 residues. The V gene lost 0 bases and the J gene lost 6 bases, with 15 bases spanning the gap. CDR1 and CDR2 (germline): KGHSH, LQKENI. Input material: peripheral blood. The receptor comes from a human donor in a cohort sampled during active COVID-19. The chain joins TRBV18 to TRBJ2-7; D might be TRBD2 (5 bases). CDR3 protein: CASSPPGLGGLEQYF. CDR3 DNA: TGTGCCAGCTCACCACCTGGGTTGGGCGGGCTCGAGCAGTACTTC.